This is a list of T cell receptor beta chains from one sample in a study of post-analysis software for immune sequencing data. TCRdb recomputed calls from the PCR reads with MiXCR, one row per CDR3 protein. The table records 740,000 or so distinct CDR3 sequences, around 50% of them present only once. The specimen sequenced was blood. Every receptor here comes from a girl aged 5-17 years with multiple sclerosis. Each CDR3 is given with its conserved first and last residue. The D gene is left open where the match is weak. Only some rows state a clone size, as once, few, many or a class for expanded clones.

d_gene	v_gene	len	j_gene	abundance	CDR3aa	CDR3nt
NA	TRBV27	16	TRBJ2-1	few	CASSPPKGRSLYEQFF	TGTGCCAGCAGTCCACCAAAGGGGAGAAGTTTATATGAGCAGTTCTTC
NA	TRBV12-3/TRBV12-4	15	TRBJ2-7	NA	CASSLHVEVLREQYF	TGTGCCAGCAGTTTACACGTGGAGGTCCTCCGAGAGCAGTACTTC
NA	TRBV20-1	14	TRBJ2-5	NA	CSAAVAGAPMTQYF	TGCAGTGCGGCGGTGGCGGGGGCACCAATGACCCAGTACTTC
TRBD2	TRBV6-6	15	TRBJ2-7	NA	CASTTGGPREYEQYF	TGTGCCAGCACTACGGGGGGTCCTAGAGAATACGAGCAGTACTTC
TRBD2	TRBV5-1	17	TRBJ2-6	NA	CASSPSGTPVGANVLTF	TGCGCCAGCAGCCCCAGCGGGACCCCGGTCGGGGCCAACGTCCTGACTTTC
TRBD2	TRBV5-1	15	TRBJ2-1	few	CASSVGTSGSREQFF	TGCGCCAGCAGCGTCGGGACTAGCGGGAGCCGTGAGCAGTTCTTC
TRBD1	TRBV5-1	14	TRBJ2-7	NA	CASSSQGEPYEQYF	TGCGCCAGCAGCTCCCAGGGGGAGCCCTACGAGCAGTACTTC
NA	TRBV12-5	18	TRBJ2-3	NA	CASGVTKDGEYSTDTQYF	TGTGCTAGTGGCGTTACTAAGGACGGGGAATATAGCACAGATACGCAGTATTTT
NA	TRBV7-9	17	TRBJ2-5	once	CASSLDGTARYQETQYF	TGTGCCAGCAGCTTAGACGGGACCGCTCGGTACCAAGAGACCCAGTACTTC
TRBD1	TRBV6-2/TRBV6-3	12	TRBJ1-1	NA	CASSDRGAEAFF	TGTGCCAGCAGTGACAGGGGCGCTGAAGCTTTCTTT
TRBD2	TRBV29-1	16	TRBJ2-1	once	CSVEDAGGPNYNEQFF	TGCAGCGTTGAAGATGCGGGGGGGCCCAATTACAATGAGCAGTTCTTC
NA	TRBV2	15	TRBJ1-2	NA	CASSEAPGPIYGYTF	TGTGCCAGCAGTGAAGCGCCGGGTCCTATCTATGGCTACACCTTC
NA	TRBV3-1	14	TRBJ1-1	NA	CASSQEWGNTEAFF	TGTGCCAGCAGCCAAGAGTGGGGGAACACTGAAGCTTTCTTT
NA	TRBV5-1	12	TRBJ2-5	NA	CASRGGGNEQYF	TGCGCCAGCCGCGGCGGAGGCAATGAGCAGTACTTC
NA	TRBV29-1	13	TRBJ1-1	once	CSVVKIMNTEAFF	TGCAGCGTTGTGAAGATCATGAACACTGAAGCTTTCTTT
TRBD1	TRBV12-3/TRBV12-4	14	TRBJ2-1	NA	CASSSGTVYNEQFF	TGTGCCAGCAGCTCCGGGACAGTCTACAATGAGCAGTTCTTC
NA	TRBV18	12	TRBJ2-3	NA	CASSRLEDTQYF	TGTGCCAGCTCCCGACTTGAGGATACGCAGTATTTT
NA	TRBV10-3	13	TRBJ2-5	NA	CAISGTIKETQYF	TGTGCCATCAGTGGGACAATTAAGGAGACCCAGTACTTC
NA	TRBV29-1	13	TRBJ1-2	few	CSADQGRDYGYTF	TGCAGCGCGGACCAGGGGAGGGACTATGGCTACACCTTC
NA	TRBV29-1	13	TRBJ2-7	few	CSVYTGLSYEQYF	TGCAGCGTTTACACAGGACTATCCTACGAGCAGTACTTC
NA	TRBV25-1	11	TRBJ1-2	NA	CASSDEYGYTF	TGTGCCAGCAGTGATGAATATGGCTACACCTTC
TRBD2	TRBV20-1	15	TRBJ2-7	NA	CSATRTSGSYNEQYF	TGCAGTGCCACCCGGACTAGCGGGAGCTACAATGAGCAGTACTTC
NA	TRBV3-1	16	TRBJ2-1	NA	CASSQEASSSYNEQFF	TGTGCCAGCAGCCAAGAGGCCTCGAGCTCCTACAATGAGCAGTTCTTC
NA	TRBV20-1	12	TRBJ2-3	few	CSARELTDTQYF	TGCAGTGCTAGAGAGCTCACAGATACGCAGTATTTT
TRBD2	TRBV20-1	14	TRBJ2-3	NA	CSARGGTITDTQYF	TGCAGTGCTCGCGGGGGTACAATCACAGATACGCAGTATTTT
NA	TRBV7-3	16	TRBJ2-4	NA	CASRAVGGLAKNIQYF	TGTGCCAGCAGGGCCGTGGGCGGACTAGCCAAAAACATTCAGTACTTC
NA	TRBV15	17	TRBJ2-1	NA	CATSRETPVGVDNEQFF	TGTGCCACCAGCAGAGAAACCCCGGTAGGGGTGGACAATGAGCAGTTCTTC
NA	TRBV12-5	16	TRBJ2-1	few	CASGLVLGQVDNEQFF	TGTGCTAGTGGTTTGGTACTCGGGCAGGTTGACAATGAGCAGTTCTTC
TRBD2	TRBV5-1	18	TRBJ2-4	few	CASSLGLAGGLAKNIQYF	TGCGCCAGCAGCTTGGGTCTAGCGGGAGGACTAGCCAAAAACATTCAGTACTTC
NA	TRBV20-1	11	TRBJ2-7	NA	CSARLSYEQYF	TGCAGTGCTAGACTCTCCTACGAGCAGTACTTC
TRBD2	TRBV5-4	14	TRBJ2-5	few	CASSKRAGVETQYF	TGTGCCAGCAGCAAGCGGGCGGGAGTTGAGACCCAGTACTTC
TRBD1	TRBV29-1	13	TRBJ1-1	NA	CSTQDRTNTEAFF	TGCAGCACCCAGGACAGGACGAACACTGAAGCTTTCTTT
NA	TRBV20-1	14	TRBJ1-2	once	CSVSEGLDESDYTF	TGCAGTGTGTCGGAAGGGCTGGATGAATCTGACTACACCTTC
NA	TRBV12-3/TRBV12-4	13	TRBJ2-3	few	CASSTSSVDTQYF	TGTGCCAGCAGTACCTCCTCCGTAGATACGCAGTATTTT
TRBD2	TRBV5-1	15	TRBJ2-3	NA	CASSEAGGRPDTQYF	TGCGCCAGCAGCGAGGCGGGGGGGCGGCCAGATACGCAGTATTTT
TRBD2	TRBV27	16	TRBJ2-7	few	CASKKGAGIGRYEQYF	TGTGCCAGCAAAAAGGGAGCGGGAATCGGAAGGTACGAGCAGTACTTC
TRBD1	TRBV5-1	14	TRBJ1-6	few	CASSSGQGDSPLHF	TGCGCCAGCAGCTCCGGACAGGGGGACTCACCCCTCCACTTT
TRBD2	TRBV4-1	19	TRBJ2-1	NA	CASSHTTSGGASSYNEQFF	TGCGCCAGCAGCCATACCACTAGCGGGGGGGCGAGCTCCTACAATGAGCAGTTCTTC
NA	TRBV6-5	16	TRBJ1-6	few	CASSYVGSSYNSPLHF	TGTGCCAGCAGTTACGTAGGGAGCTCCTATAATTCACCCCTCCACTTT
TRBD2	TRBV25-1	17	TRBJ2-1	NA	CPSTSVTSVSSYNEQFF	TGCCCCTCTACTTCAGTCACTAGCGTTTCCTCCTACAATGAGCAGTTCTTC
TRBD2	TRBV3-1	15	TRBJ2-1	NA	CASSEGLAVGGEQFF	TGTGCCAGCAGCGAAGGACTAGCGGTTGGCGGTGAGCAGTTCTTC
NA	TRBV28	15	TRBJ2-7	NA	CASRPPMGGYYEQYF	TGTGCCAGCAGACCCCCGATGGGGGGATACTACGAGCAGTACTTC
TRBD2	TRBV20-1	16	TRBJ2-5	NA	CSARGLAGDRSETQYF	TGCAGTGCCAGGGGACTAGCGGGAGATAGGTCAGAGACCCAGTACTTC
NA	TRBV15	15	TRBJ1-5	NA	CATSRDGLSNQPQHF	TGTGCCACCAGCAGAGATGGCCTCAGCAATCAGCCCCAGCATTTT
TRBD1	TRBV2	13	TRBJ1-5	NA	CASSNRGNQPQHF	TGTGCCAGCAGTAACAGGGGAAACCAGCCCCAGCATTTT
TRBD1	TRBV5-1	17	TRBJ1-2	once	CASSLFLNIGTVYGYTF	TGCGCCAGCAGCTTGTTTCTTAATATCGGGACAGTCTACGGCTACACCTTC
NA	TRBV6-6	11	TRBJ2-5	NA	CASSYLVEQYF	TGTGCCAGCAGTTATCTGGTAGAGCAGTACTTC
NA	TRBV7-3	15	TRBJ2-7	few	CASSPTGGLSYEQYF	TGTGCCAGCAGCCCCACCGGGGGACTCTCCTACGAGCAGTACTTC
NA	TRBV20-1	17	TRBJ1-5	NA	CSARDLERVLRDQPQHF	TGCAGTGCTAGAGATCTGGAAAGAGTCTTACGGGATCAGCCCCAGCATTTT
NA	TRBV27	13	TRBJ1-1	few	CASSLRQTRRAFF	TGTGCCAGCAGTTTACGACAGACTCGGCGGGCTTTCTTT
TRBD2	TRBV7-2	18	TRBJ2-1	NA	CASSSVRLLAASYNEQFF	TGTGCCAGCAGCTCCGTCCGACTACTAGCGGCTTCCTACAATGAGCAGTTCTTC
NA	TRBV3-1	13	TRBJ2-3	NA	CASSHYPTDTQYF	TGTGCCAGCAGCCACTATCCCACAGATACGCAGTATTTT
TRBD2	TRBV27	17	TRBJ2-7	NA	CASSPPSGRASPYEQYF	TGTGCCAGCAGTCCGCCTAGCGGGAGGGCCAGCCCCTACGAGCAGTACTTC
NA	TRBV12-3/TRBV12-4	14	TRBJ2-7	NA	CASSTTESSYEQYF	TGTGCCAGCAGTACAACAGAGAGCTCCTACGAGCAGTACTTC
TRBD1	TRBV5-1	14	TRBJ1-2	NA	CASRTRDSGRGYTF	TGCGCCAGCAGAACCCGGGACAGCGGAAGAGGCTACACCTTC
TRBD1	TRBV20-1	14	TRBJ2-5	NA	CSATGQQEQETQYF	TGCAGTGCTACGGGACAGCAGGAACAAGAGACCCAGTACTTC
TRBD1	TRBV6-1	18	TRBJ1-5	once	CASSRDFSGTGSNQPQHF	TGTGCCAGCAGCCGCGACTTCTCCGGGACAGGCAGCAATCAGCCCCAGCATTTT
TRBD2	TRBV6-5	16	TRBJ2-7	NA	CASSNWGSGSFYEQYF	TGTGCCAGCAGTAACTGGGGTAGCGGGAGTTTCTACGAGCAGTACTTC
NA	TRBV7-9	12	TRBJ2-7	few	CASSARSYEQYF	TGTGCCAGCAGTGCCCGCTCCTACGAGCAGTACTTC
TRBD2	TRBV12-3/TRBV12-4	16	TRBJ2-7	NA	CASTTTGRGQIDEQYF	TGTGCCAGCACCACGACGGGGAGGGGCCAAATTGACGAGCAGTACTTC